Shown below are 8 T cell receptor beta chains from a single sample sequenced in a study of vaccination and CD4 T cells after COVID-19 (dated by TCRdb to between 2021 and 2024). Antigens of these TCRs are unknown. The library was built by means of PCR. The sequencing machine was an Illumina iSeq 100. At the Johns Hopkins FTIC core, DNA from the cultured CD4+ T cells underwent TCR sequencing with the Oncomine TCR Beta short-read assay. TCRdb passed the public sequencing reads through fastp at Q25 and MiXCR, retaining productive beta sequences. Rows with one shared CDR3 protein collapse into an entry with the most common genes and DNA. This sample has some 12,000 distinct CDR3 sequences in its table, and 55% to 75% of those were observed once. The ten largest clonotypes hold about 8% of the sample. The meaning of the sample's treatment or condition label: 10-day PBMC culture with coronavirus spike peptide pools or control peptides (ViraFEST assay).

Sequenced input: CD4+ T cells from blood, cultured in vitro. All receptors come from a human donor who had recovered from COVID-19.

The chain links TRBV5-6 to TRBJ1-5; D remains ambiguous. This CDR3 comprises 14 residues. Germline V lookup: CDR1 SGHDT, CDR2 YYEEEE. With 1 base removed from V and 7 bases from J, the gap between germline ends came to 12 bases. CDR3 bases: TGTGCCAGCAGCTTGAGAGGGAACGTACAGCCCCAGCATTTT. Encoded protein: CASSLRGNVQPQHF.

There are a few counts of this clonotype. The CDR3 spells CASSEARVSNQPQHF. DNA for the CDR3: TGTGCCAGCAGTGAAGCCAGGGTAAGCAATCAGCCCCAGCATTTT. The V call is TRBV6-1, the J call TRBJ1-5; D may be TRBD1 (5 bases). Germline V gene sequence: CDR1 MNHNS, CDR2 SASEGT. V lost 0 bases, J lost 1 base, and 7 bases lay in between. The CDR3 contains 15 residues.

The genes are TRBV20-1 and TRBJ1-3; D gene ambiguous. Germline loops: CDR1 DFQATT, CDR2 SNEGSKA (reference sequence). V shed 3 bases and J shed 4 bases, with 10 bases lying between them. The CDR3 runs to 13 residues. This CDR3 is CSASRSPGNTIYF. The DNA of the CDR3 is TGCAGTGCTAGTAGAAGTCCCGGAAACACCATATATTTT.

J is TRBJ2-3 and V is TRBV5-1; D could derive from TRBD1 or TRBD2 (5 bases each). CDR1 SGHRS and CDR2 YFSETQ come from the germline V gene. The ends were cut back, 0 bases at V and 1 base at J, with 12 bases in the middle. The CDR3 loop spans 16 amino acids. CDR3 in DNA: TGCGCCAGCAGCTTGGATCAGCAGGGAGGCACAGATACGCAGTATTTT. Protein product: CASSLDQQGGTDTQYF. The entire variable domain, with the rest obtained from reference TRBV5-1 and TRBJ2-3, is as follows: KAGVTQTPRYLIKTRGQQVTLSCSPISGHRSVSWYQQTPGQGLQFLFEYFSETQRNKGNFPGRFSGRQFSNSRSEMNVSTLELGDSALYLCASSLDQQGGTDTQYFGPGTRLTVL.

This clonotype appeared a few times. Written as DNA, the CDR3 is TGTGCCAGCAGCTTGGTAACCCGCCACAATACGCAGTATTTT. It translates to CASSLVTRHNTQYF. This chain uses TRBV5-4 with TRBJ2-3; no firm D call. Germline V gives CDR1 SGHNT, CDR2 YYREEE (reference sequence). This CDR3 region has 14 residues. V was pared by 0 bases and J by 7 bases, with 12 bases between.

V and J are TRBV30 and TRBJ1-6; 9 bases map to TRBD1. V gave up 4 bases and J gave up 7 bases; unmatched junction bases: 8. Germline CDR1 is GTSNPN and CDR2 is SVGIG (reference sequence). The length of the CDR3 is 15 residues. The CDR3 DNA is TGTGCCTGGACCACAGACAGGGGGAGGAATTCACCCCTCCACTTT. It encodes CAWTTDRGRNSPLHF.

This clonotype has just a few counts. The chain links TRBV6-2 or TRBV6-3 to TRBJ2-3, with TRBD2 identical over 15 bases. Unmatched junction bases numbered 5, after V lost 4 bases and J lost 6 bases. The length of the CDR3 is 16 residues. Germline V gene data show CDR1 as MNHEY and CDR2 as SVGEGT. The CDR3 protein is CASSWGLAGGQDTQYF. The CDR3 DNA reads TGTGCCAGCAGTTGGGGACTAGCGGGAGGACAGGATACGCAGTATTTT.

The chain links TRBV11-1 to TRBJ2-5; D may be TRBD2 (6 bases). Trimming removed 8 bases at V and 2 bases at J, with 18 bases between. From germline, CDR1 is SGHAT and CDR2 FQDESV (reference sequence). This CDR3 contains 15 residues. The CDR3 spells CASDIPGVPQETQYF. CDR3 bases: TGTGCCAGCGATATACCGGGGGTACCTCAAGAGACCCAGTACTTC.